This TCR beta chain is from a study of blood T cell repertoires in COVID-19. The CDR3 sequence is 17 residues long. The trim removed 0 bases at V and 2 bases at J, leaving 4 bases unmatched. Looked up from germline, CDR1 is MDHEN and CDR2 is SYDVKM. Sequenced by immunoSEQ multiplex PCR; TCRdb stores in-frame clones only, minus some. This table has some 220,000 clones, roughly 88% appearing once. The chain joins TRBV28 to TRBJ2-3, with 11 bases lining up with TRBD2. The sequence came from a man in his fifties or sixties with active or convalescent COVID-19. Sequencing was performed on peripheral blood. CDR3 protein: CASSLWTSGVYTDTQYF. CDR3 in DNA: TGTGCCAGCAGTTTATGGACTAGCGGGGTGTACACAGATACGCAGTATTTT. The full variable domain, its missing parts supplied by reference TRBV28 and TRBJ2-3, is DVKVTQSSRYLVKRTGEKVFLECVQDMDHENMFWYRQDPGLGLRLIYFSYDVKMKEKGDIPEGYSVSREKKERFSLILESASTNQTSMYLCASSLWTSGVYTDTQYFGPGTRLTVL.